This TCR beta chain was identified during a study of shared T cell receptors in the human thymus. The table came from immunoSEQ multiplex PCR; TCRdb's copy has only in-frame clones and leaves some out. The profile shows more than 550,000 clones, more than 75% of them singletons. The CDR3 spans 15 residues. In germline, CDR1 is MDHEN, CDR2 SYDVKM. V lost 3 bases to trimming and J lost 0 bases, with 8 bases between them. This clone has a handful of counts. The same sample was also used in a study of human thymus T cells. That source adds: Healthy Finnish infants undergoing corrective surgery for congenital heart defects were the donors. Thymus pieces cut out during corrective heart surgery were the tissue that was used. Repertoires sampled from thymus and blood appeared biased in V and J gene usage. The related literature has documented a marked overlap of thymic repertoires among unrelated individuals.

The sample taken for sequencing was thymocytes. The origin of this receptor is a boy under three years old with a congenital heart defect. The J gene is TRBJ1-4, the V gene TRBV28; no reliable D call. The CDR3 nucleotides are TGTGCCAGCAGTTTTCCCCGGGCAACTAATGAAAAACTGTTTTTT. Its protein product is CASSFPRATNEKLFF.